This T cell receptor (beta chain) was identified during a study of CD8 T cells in ankylosing spondylitis. This clonotype was observed a handful of times. Antigen specificity is unknown. Points from the study as a whole: Within peripheral blood, clones linked to disease were CD8+ and relatively rare. Some of these motif variants have turned up before, in reports on reactive arthritis synovial fluid and blood. Seemingly characteristic of ankylosing spondylitis blood was a TCR beta motif consisting of several highly homologous variants.

Losses at the gene ends were 3 bases for V and 7 bases for J; bases not matched to a gene: 3. The CDR3 is made up of 13 amino acids. CDR1 is SGHRS and CDR2 is YFSETQ in the germline V gene. Library preparation for TCR beta used quantitative 5'-RACE with molecular barcodes. Using its own MiXCR run on the 5' RACE reads, TCRdb lists one record per CDR3 protein. The sample carries some 140,000 distinct CDR3 sequences, approximately 17% recorded once. The TCR sequence derives from a male donor with ankylosing spondylitis. Sample: blood, either unsorted or a sorted T cell fraction (not recorded which). V gene TRBV5-1 combines with J gene TRBJ2-1; 8 bases fit TRBD2. The CDR3 spells CASSWGLENEQFF. In DNA, the CDR3 is TGCGCCAGCAGCTGGGGACTAGAGAATGAGCAGTTCTTC.